Shown below are 32 T cell receptor beta chains from a single sample sequenced in a study of neurological immune-mediated disorders. From the 5' RACE reads, TCRdb called clonotypes with MiXCR, one entry per CDR3 protein. The sample has tens of thousands of distinct CDR3 sequences; approximately 9.2% are singletons. Time point: longitudinal time-point 3. Sequencing was done on a sample of PBMCs. These receptor sequences come from a woman in her thirties or forties in good health.

This clonotype occurred many times. The rearrangement links TRBV10-3 to TRBJ1-1, with D hard to call. The CDR3 has 11 residues. The germline V and J ends were trimmed by 4 bases and 5 bases, with 5 bases remaining between them. Germline CDR1 ENHRY, CDR2 SYGVKD. This CDR3 reads CAISGATEAFF. The CDR3 DNA sequence: TGTGCCATCAGTGGGGCTACTGAAGCTTTCTTT.

This clonotype was seen repeatedly, ten times or more. The J gene is TRBJ1-1, the V gene TRBV12-3 or TRBV12-4; D unclear. This CDR3 is 11 amino acids long. V was cut by 8 bases and J by 2 bases, with 6 bases left in between. Here the CDR3 reads CASYRNTEAFF. For the CDR3, the DNA is TGTGCCAGCTACAGAAACACTGAAGCTTTCTTT.

This clonotype turned up a few times. The rearrangement links TRBV7-6 to TRBJ1-3; 12 bases are a match to TRBD1. CDR3 length: 16 residues. The junction had 2 bases not matched to a gene; V was cut back by 4 bases and J by 1 base. From germline, CDR1 is SGHVS and CDR2 FNYEAQ. The CDR3 sequence is CASSSGQGASGNTIYF. As DNA, the CDR3 is TGTGCCAGCAGCTCGGGACAGGGGGCTTCTGGAAACACCATATATTTT.

This clonotype came up many times. This chain connects TRBV12-3 or TRBV12-4 to TRBJ2-2, with D uncertain. V was pared by 7 bases and J by 5 bases, with 14 bases between. The CDR3 extends over 14 amino acids. CDR3 sequence (DNA): TGTGCCAGCACTGGGGTCCTAGGAACCGGGGAGCTGTTTTTT. It translates to CASTGVLGTGELFF.

With regard to this clonotype: This could be a read error, since a much larger clone is one nucleotide away. The V and J genes are TRBV29-1 and TRBJ2-2, with D possibly being TRBD2 (5 bases). Germline V gene data show CDR1 as SQVTM and CDR2 as ANQGSEA. V was trimmed by 4 bases and J by 6 bases, leaving 15 bases between them. This CDR3 comprises 14 residues. Here the CDR3 reads CSVGVAKGAGELFF. DNA of the CDR3: TGCAGCGTTGGAGTCGCAAAGGGAGCCGGGGAGCTGTTTTTT.

This chain connects TRBV20-1 to TRBJ2-7, with 7 positions matching TRBD2. Trimming cost V 2 bases and J 5 bases; bases outside gene matches: 9. This CDR3 has 14 residues. From germline, CDR1 is DFQATT and CDR2 SNEGSKA (reference sequence). The CDR3 nucleotides are TGCAGTGCTAGAATTCCCCCCGCGGGAGACGAGCAGTACTTC. It is translated as CSARIPPAGDEQYF.

This clonotype was found many times. The chain carries TRBV9 and TRBJ2-1, with 8 bases fitting TRBD1. Germline CDR1 SGDLS, CDR2 YYNGEE. The J segment lost 5 bases and the V segment lost 0 bases, leaving 4 bases of the junction unmatched. This CDR3 spans 15 amino acids. DNA for the CDR3: TGTGCCAGCAGCGTAGGAGGACAGGGTAACAATGAGCAGTTCTTC. Its translation is CASSVGGQGNNEQFF. Looking up the rest from reference TRBV9 and TRBJ2-1 gives the full variable domain: DSGVTQTPKHLITATGQRVTLRCSPRSGDLSVYWYQQSLDQGLQFLIQYYNGEERAKGNILERFSAQQFPDLHSELNLSSLELGDSALYFCASSVGGQGNNEQFFGPGTRLTVL.

This clonotype was seen many times. The rearrangement joins TRBV12-3 or TRBV12-4 to TRBJ2-7; D gene uncertain. V was shortened by 5 bases and J by 2 bases, with 13 bases between the two germline ends. There are 14 residues in the CDR3. The CDR3 region has the DNA TGTGCCAGCAGTCCGGTTCCCGGTACCTACGAGCAGTACTTC. This gives the protein CASSPVPGTYEQYF.

Concerning this clonotype: Just one base apart from a much larger clone, this may be a read error. The V gene is TRBV5-1, the J gene TRBJ2-4; D is unresolved. Germline CDR1 reads SGHRS; CDR2 reads YFSETQ. The CDR3 is 15 residues long. The chain's CDR3 is CARSLATSAKNIQYF. The CDR3 nucleotides are TGCGCCAGAAGCTTGGCCACGTCCGCCAAAAACATTCAGTACTTC.

This clonotype has ten or more counts. The chain links TRBV29-1 to TRBJ2-7; 13 bases map to TRBD2. The V gene's germline CDR1 is SQVTM and CDR2 ANQGSEA. The J segment lost 4 bases and the V segment lost 4 bases, leaving 10 bases of the junction unmatched. The CDR3 spans 16 residues. CDR3 protein: CSVGGLAGVPFYEQYF. For the CDR3, the DNA is TGCAGCGTTGGAGGACTAGCGGGAGTCCCCTTTTACGAGCAGTACTTC.

The table lists this clonotype with many counts. CDR3 residues: CASSFNRANTEAFF. The CDR3 region has the DNA TGTGCCAGCAGCTTTAACAGGGCCAACACTGAAGCTTTCTTT. The chain combines TRBV5-5 with TRBJ1-1; TRBD1 is a possible D gene (6 bases). Germline CDR1 is SGHKS and CDR2 is YYEKEE (reference sequence). Trimming pared 2 bases from V and 2 bases from J, leaving 10 bases between. The length of the CDR3 is 14 residues.

This clonotype was seen repeatedly, ten times or more. The V call is TRBV27, the J call TRBJ2-7; TRBD2 aligns across 7 bases. CDR1 and CDR2 (germline): MNHEY, SMNVEV (reference sequence). This CDR3 region has 15 residues. The V segment lost 3 bases and the J segment 7 bases; nucleotides outside the gene matches: 12. CDR3 region: CASSLTGGPGGEQYF. CDR3 in DNA: TGTGCCAGCAGTTTGACGGGGGGACCGGGTGGTGAGCAGTACTTC.

This clonotype was seen many times. This chain joins TRBV4-3 and TRBJ2-7; TRBD2 matches at 10 bases. The CDR3 runs 16 residues. The germline V gene encodes CDR1 LGHNA and CDR2 YSLEER. Trimming removed 1 base from V and 2 bases from J; junction bases left unmatched: 5. This chain's CDR3 is CASSQAPSGGPYEQYF. CDR3 bases: TGCGCCAGCAGCCAAGCGCCTAGCGGGGGTCCCTACGAGCAGTACTTC.

Ten or more counts support this clonotype. The rearrangement links TRBV5-1 to TRBJ2-7; TRBD1 aligns across 9 bases. J gave up 3 bases and V 2 bases, and 6 bases lay outside the gene matches. This CDR3 is built from 15 residues. Germline CDR1 SGHRS, CDR2 YFSETQ. The CDR3 sequence: CASSFAPGQGYEQYF. The CDR3, as DNA: TGCGCCAGCAGCTTTGCCCCGGGACAGGGCTACGAGCAGTACTTC.

This clonotype was observed a handful of times. The V gene is TRBV20-1, the J gene TRBJ1-2, with 11 bases fitting TRBD1. J lost 6 bases, V lost 0 bases, and 18 bases had no gene match. This CDR3 region has 19 residues. Germline V gene sequence: CDR1 DFQATT, CDR2 SNEGSKA (reference sequence). The CDR3 is CSARDLQWTGGWALNGYTF. In DNA form, the CDR3 reads TGCAGTGCTAGAGATCTTCAATGGACAGGGGGCTGGGCACTGAATGGCTACACCTTC.

This clonotype was counted at least ten times. CDR3 in amino acids: CASRLDSLETQYF. CDR3 in DNA: TGTGCCAGCAGACTGGACAGTTTGGAGACCCAGTACTTC. The rearrangement uses TRBV12-3 or TRBV12-4 and TRBJ2-5; D possibly corresponds to TRBD1 (6 bases). Trimming took off 6 bases at V and 5 bases at J, with 13 bases between the two ends. This CDR3 spans 13 amino acids.

This clonotype was seen at least ten times. This chain joins TRBV6-2 or TRBV6-3 and TRBJ1-5, with TRBD1 matching 9 bases. The CDR3 length is 15 residues. The junction had 8 bases not matched to a gene; V was cut back by 7 bases and J by 4 bases. Germline loops: CDR1 MNHEY, CDR2 SVGEGT. The CDR3 region is CASTSYRGRNQPQHF. In nucleotides, the CDR3 is TGTGCCAGCACATCGTACAGGGGGCGAAATCAGCCCCAGCATTTT.

This clonotype has at least ten counts. The chain recombines TRBV20-1 with TRBJ2-2; 12 nucleotides match TRBD1. The V gene's germline CDR1 is DFQATT and CDR2 SNEGSKA (reference sequence). CDR3 size: 15 residues. The V and J ends lost 5 bases and 6 bases, in that order; junction bases with no gene match: 7. The CDR3 DNA reads as TGCAGTGCTTTAAGGGGACAGGGGGCTGCCGGGGAGCTGTTTTTT. Translated, it gives CSALRGQGAAGELFF.

By frequency in the sample, this clonotype is medium-sized. The chain is built from TRBV5-1 and TRBJ1-2, with 8 bases identical to TRBD1. The CDR3 totals 14 residues. Losses at the gene ends were 0 bases for V and 4 bases for J; bases not matched to a gene: 2. Germline CDR1 reads SGHRS; CDR2 reads YFSETQ. Here the CDR3 reads CASSLEGQAYGYTF. The CDR3 nucleotides are TGCGCCAGCAGCTTGGAGGGACAGGCCTATGGCTACACCTTC.

This clonotype was counted many times. V is TRBV5-1 and J is TRBJ2-2; 8 bases are shared with TRBD2. From germline, CDR1 is SGHRS and CDR2 YFSETQ. J gave up 6 bases and V 10 bases, and 11 bases lay outside the gene matches. This CDR3 has 14 amino acids. The CDR3, as DNA: TGCGCCGGCCGAGCGGGAGTCGTAGCCGGGGAGCTGTTTTTT. It codes for CAGRAGVVAGELFF.

There are many counts of this clonotype. The V and J genes are TRBV12-3 or TRBV12-4 and TRBJ2-5; 12 bases line up with TRBD2. CDR3 length equals 17 residues. V shed 1 base and J 4 bases; nucleotides not matched to a gene: 7. The CDR3 reads CASSLGTSGAPGETQYF. The CDR3 nucleotides read TGTGCCAGCAGTTTAGGGACTAGCGGGGCCCCAGGAGAGACCCAGTACTTC.

This clonotype appeared many times. This chain uses TRBV4-3 with TRBJ1-5; possibly TRBD1 for D (5 bases). V was pared by 0 bases and J by 5 bases, with 11 bases between. The CDR3 covers 15 residues. Germline V gene data show CDR1 as LGHNA and CDR2 as YSLEER. In nucleotides, the CDR3 is TGCGCCAGCAGCCAAGAGGGACGGGAGGATCAGCCCCAGCATTTT. This codes for CASSQEGREDQPQHF.

This clonotype was detected many times. The chain combines TRBV20-1 with TRBJ2-1; D unclear. Trimming removed 0 bases from V and 7 bases from J, with 13 bases in between. CDR3 length: 14 residues. Germline CDR1 reads DFQATT; CDR2 reads SNEGSKA (reference sequence). CDR3 protein: CSAREPARENEQFF. The CDR3 nucleotides are TGCAGTGCTAGAGAGCCGGCCCGTGAGAATGAGCAGTTCTTC.

This clonotype was seen ten or more times. At one boundary the junction diverges from the germline segment, which might be a read error. The chain employs TRBV6-5 and TRBJ2-7, with D possibly TRBD1 on 7 matching bases. The CDR3 sequence is 11 residues long. CDR1 and CDR2 (germline): MNHEY, SVGAGI. The CDR3 DNA sequence: TGTGCCAGCAGGGAGGGACAGCGCCTTCACTTC. It translates to CASREGQRLHF.

This clonotype was counted ten times or more. The rearrangement uses TRBV12-3 or TRBV12-4 and TRBJ2-4; weak D call: TRBD2 (5 bases). This CDR3 comprises 12 residues. Trimming pared 3 bases from V and 8 bases from J, leaving 8 bases between. As DNA, the CDR3 is TGTGCCAGCAGTTTTGACGGGGACATTCAGTACTTC. Translating it yields CASSFDGDIQYF.

This clonotype was observed at least ten times. The rearrangement links TRBV20-1 to TRBJ2-1; D possibly matches TRBD1 or TRBD2 (5 bases each). Germline assignment: CDR1 DFQATT and CDR2 SNEGSKA (reference sequence). V was clipped by 7 bases and J by 6 bases, with 19 bases between them. The CDR3 runs 14 residues. CDR3 DNA sequence: TGCAGTGTACTGGGACGGTCCTCCGTCAATGAGCAGTTCTTC. It translates to CSVLGRSSVNEQFF.

This clonotype has at least ten counts. The chain joins TRBV24-1 to TRBJ2-2, with 15 positions matching TRBD2. The V and J ends lost 4 bases and 6 bases, in that order; junction bases with no gene match: 11. The germline gives CDR1 KGHDR, CDR2 SFDVKD. CDR3 length: 19 residues. This CDR3 is CATSEQAGTSGRSPGELFF. DNA for the CDR3: TGTGCCACCAGTGAGCAAGCCGGGACTAGCGGGAGGTCCCCCGGGGAGCTGTTTTTT.

This clonotype was counted at least ten times. The V gene is TRBV5-1, the J gene TRBJ1-4; D is possibly TRBD1 (6 bases). Trimming removed 4 bases at V and 8 bases at J, with 15 bases between. Germline V gene data show CDR1 as SGHRS and CDR2 as YFSETQ. The CDR3 consists of 14 residues. CDR3 protein: CASSAGGAGEKLFF. CDR3 coding DNA: TGCGCCAGCAGCGCCGGGGGGGCCGGCGAAAAACTGTTTTTT.

This clonotype was seen at least ten times. This chain joins TRBV4-3 and TRBJ2-1, with D possibly TRBD2 on 6 matching bases. V lost 3 bases and J 9 bases, leaving 18 bases between the germline ends. CDR3 length equals 15 residues. The germline gives CDR1 LGHNA, CDR2 YSLEER. The CDR3 DNA sequence: TGCGCCAGCAGCCAGGATAATTCCCGAGCGGGTGAGCAGTTCTTC. Residues: CASSQDNSRAGEQFF.

In its sample, this clonotype was seen many times. The CDR3 loop is CASSQDRDSPLHF. The DNA of the CDR3 is TGCGCCAGCAGCCAAGATCGGGATTCACCCCTCCACTTT. V and J are TRBV4-3 and TRBJ1-6; D is unresolved. CDR3 length equals 13 residues. Trimming left V 0 bases short and J 8 bases short, with 5 bases between. Germline CDR1 and CDR2: LGHNA and YSLEER.

V is TRBV7-2 and J is TRBJ2-3; D is perhaps TRBD1 (7 bases). Germline V CDR1 and CDR2: SGHTA, FQGNSA. The length of the CDR3 is 15 residues. The V end was cut by 5 bases, the J end by 4 bases, with 16 bases between. The CDR3 loop is CASSQGGGNPDTQYF. The CDR3 nucleotides are TGTGCCAGCAGCCAGGGGGGCGGGAACCCAGATACGCAGTATTTT.

This clonotype was seen repeatedly, ten times or more. The V and J genes are TRBV18 and TRBJ1-1; 11 nucleotides match TRBD1. Germline assignment: CDR1 KGHSH and CDR2 LQKENI. Unmatched junction bases numbered 1, after V lost 3 bases and J lost 4 bases. The CDR3 contains 14 residues. The CDR3 region is CASSPGQGGTEAFF. Written as DNA, the CDR3 is TGTGCCAGCTCACCGGGACAGGGGGGCACTGAAGCTTTCTTT.